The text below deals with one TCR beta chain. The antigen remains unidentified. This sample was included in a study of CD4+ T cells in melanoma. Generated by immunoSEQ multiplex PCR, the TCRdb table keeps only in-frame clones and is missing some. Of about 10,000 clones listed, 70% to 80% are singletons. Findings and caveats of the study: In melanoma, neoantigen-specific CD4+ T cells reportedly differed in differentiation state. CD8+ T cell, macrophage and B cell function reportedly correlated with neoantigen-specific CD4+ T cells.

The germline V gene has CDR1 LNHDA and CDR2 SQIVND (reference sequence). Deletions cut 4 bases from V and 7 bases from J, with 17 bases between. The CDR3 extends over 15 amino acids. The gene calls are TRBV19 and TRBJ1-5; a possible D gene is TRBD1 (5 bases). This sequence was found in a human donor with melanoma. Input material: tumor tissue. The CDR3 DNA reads TGTGCCAGTAGTACCAGCAATCAGGGAGTCCAGCCCCAGCATTTT. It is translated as CASSTSNQGVQPQHF.